Listed below are T cell receptor beta chains from one sample, sequenced in a study of blood T cell repertoires in COVID-19. Method: immunoSEQ multiplex PCR; TCRdb's copy keeps in-frame clones and lacks some. The profile shows about 170,000 clones, under 90% of them singletons. Sequenced: peripheral blood. The receptors shown here come from a woman over 75 with acute or convalescent COVID-19. Both conserved end residues are part of each CDR3.

>TRBV5-1|TRBJ2-5
CASSSALGGALETQYF
>TRBV3-1/TRBV3-2|TRBJ1-4
CASRGATNEKLFF
>TRBV20-1|TRBJ2-7
CSAQGAYEQYF
>TRBV29-1|TRBJ2-1
CSGGTSEIYNEQFF
>TRBV12-3/TRBV12-4|TRBJ2-7
CASSLVEGSEQYF
>TRBV5-6|TRBJ1-2
CASSGGVFEYGYTF
>TRBV19|TRBJ2-5
CASSRTGELETQYF
>TRBV7-2|TRBJ1-1
CASRLDTLNTEAFF
>TRBV5-1|TRBJ2-3
CASSLDVKQVDTQYF
>TRBV30|TRBJ1-4
CALRDRDEKLFF
>TRBV7-2|TRBJ2-5
CASSSGLAGAPQYF
>TRBV5-8|TRBJ2-3
CASSLYGLAGVDTQYF
>TRBV28|TRBJ1-2
CASRERDRVRGYTF
>TRBV5-1|TRBJ1-2
CASSLTGGGYGYTF
>TRBV5-4|TRBJ1-1
CASSLPGGYTEAFF
>TRBV30|TRBJ1-6
CAWAGQGNSPLHF
>TRBV5-1|TRBJ2-7
CASSFVGENEQYF